This T cell receptor (beta chain) came from a study of blood T cell repertoires in COVID-19. The CDR3 has 16 amino acids. Germline V gives CDR1 MNHEY, CDR2 SVGEGT. V shed 6 bases and J 2 bases; nucleotides not matched to a gene: 11. This table comes from immunoSEQ multiplex PCR, and its TCRdb copy is limited to in-frame clones, with some not included. The top ten hold about 2.7% of the sample, which has hundreds of thousands of clones, around 84% seen once. This receptor was identified in a woman in her 50s who had recovered from COVID-19. Sequencing used PBMCs or T cells enriched from blood (not recorded which). The chain has TRBV6-2 or TRBV6-3 and TRBJ2-3; 7 bases are shared with TRBD1. The CDR3 sequence is CASSKMTGIATDTQYF. Written as DNA, the CDR3 is TGTGCCAGCAGCAAAATGACAGGGATAGCCACAGATACGCAGTATTTT.